What follows is one T cell receptor beta chain and its context. What it binds is unknown. At one end, the junction sequence differs from germline, possibly due to a read error. TCRdb passed the PCR reads through MiXCR, listing each CDR3 protein once. Among 10,000 to 15,000 distinct CDR3 sequences listed, around 50% were seen once. The data were taken from a study of esophageal squamous cell carcinoma under preoperative chemotherapy. About the research overall: Samples included peripheral blood T cells as well as tumor-infiltrating lymphocytes.

CDR1 is MNHNS and CDR2 is SASEGT in the germline V gene. The CDR3 consists of 15 residues. Time point described: before preoperative PTX-NDP chemotherapy. Overall study results and limits: Clonal contraction, more than amplification, hit abundant clones after paclitaxel-nedaplatin. Chemotherapy was followed by significantly higher TCR diversity in peripheral T cells only, not tumor-infiltrating lymphocytes. After treatment, tumor-infiltrating lymphocytes seemed to come partly from incoming peripheral T cells, not only local changes.

Sample collection was performed from a patient given preoperative chemotherapy. This TCR derives from a human donor with esophageal squamous cell carcinoma. The donor label of this sample is uncertain. The chain links TRBV6-1 to TRBJ2-3; D gene unclear. This CDR3 reads CARGHQAVRKYTQYF. CDR3 coding DNA: TGTGCCAGGGGTCACCAGGCTGTGCGCAAATATACGCAGTACTTT.